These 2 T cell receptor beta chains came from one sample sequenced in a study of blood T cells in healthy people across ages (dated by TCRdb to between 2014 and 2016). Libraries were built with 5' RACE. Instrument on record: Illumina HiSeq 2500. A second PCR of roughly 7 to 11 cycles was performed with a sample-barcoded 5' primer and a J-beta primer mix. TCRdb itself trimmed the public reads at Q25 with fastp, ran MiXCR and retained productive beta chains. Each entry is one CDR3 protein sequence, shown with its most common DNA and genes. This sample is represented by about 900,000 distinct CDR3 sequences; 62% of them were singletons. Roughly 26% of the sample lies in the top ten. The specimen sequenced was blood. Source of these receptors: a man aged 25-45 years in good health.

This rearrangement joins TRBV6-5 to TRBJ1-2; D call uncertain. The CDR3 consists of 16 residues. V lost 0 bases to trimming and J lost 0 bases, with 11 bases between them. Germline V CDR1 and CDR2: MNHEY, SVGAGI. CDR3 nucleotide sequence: TGTGCCAGCAGTTACTCATACGGGCCAGCTAACTATGGCTACACCTTC. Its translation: CASSYSYGPANYGYTF.

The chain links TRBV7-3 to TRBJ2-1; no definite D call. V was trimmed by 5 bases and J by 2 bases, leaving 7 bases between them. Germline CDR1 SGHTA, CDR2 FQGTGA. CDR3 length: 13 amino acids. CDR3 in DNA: TGTGCCAGCAGCCCCGAGACCTACAATGAGCAGTTCTTC. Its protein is CASSPETYNEQFF.